This passage covers 20 T cell receptor beta chains from one sample sequenced in a study of sequential checkpoint blockade in melanoma. Treatment: randomized to nivolumab then ipilimumab (arm A) or the reverse (arm B). Sequenced by immunoSEQ multiplex PCR; TCRdb stores in-frame clones only, minus some. The sample lists over 10,000 clones, roughly 27% occurring once. This specimen was tumor tissue (inferred from file names), taken from a patient given nivolumab and ipilimumab in sequence. The receptor source for this set is a human donor with melanoma.

V gene TRBV19 combines with J gene TRBJ2-5, with 7 nucleotides matching TRBD1. CDR1 is LNHDA, CDR2 SQIVND, per germline (reference sequence). Losses at the gene ends were 3 bases for V and 4 bases for J; bases not matched to a gene: 2. This CDR3 region has 13 residues. CDR3 in amino acids: CASSINRGETQYF. As DNA, the CDR3 is TGTGCCAGTAGTATTAACAGGGGAGAGACCCAGTACTTC. Combining the CDR3 with reference TRBV19 and TRBJ2-5 gives the whole variable domain DGGITQSPKYLFRKEGQNVTLSCEQNLNHDAMYWYRQDPGQGLRLIYYSQIVNDFQKGDIAEGYSVSREKKESFPLTVTSAQKNPTAFYLCASSINRGETQYFGPGTRLLVL.

Many counts were recorded for this clone. V and J are TRBV11-3 and TRBJ2-1, with 11 bases fitting TRBD2. Germline V CDR1 and CDR2: SGHNT, YENEEA. Unmatched junction bases numbered 6, after V lost 0 bases and J lost 2 bases. The CDR3 sequence is 18 residues long. The CDR3 protein is CASSLDSGLAGPYNEQFF. CDR3 bases: TGTGCCAGCAGCTTAGATTCCGGACTAGCGGGCCCCTACAATGAGCAGTTCTTC.

The chain uses TRBV28 and TRBJ1-4; 8 bases line up with TRBD1. Trimming took 3 bases from V and 7 from J; bases not matched to a gene: 1. Germline-derived CDR1 and CDR2 are MDHEN and SYDVKM. CDR3 length: 13 residues. The CDR3, as DNA: TGTGCCAGCAGTTTCGACAGGGGTGAAAAACTGTTTTTT. Translating it yields CASSFDRGEKLFF.

The chain joins TRBV28 to TRBJ2-5, with D perhaps matching TRBD1 (6 bases). With 6 bases removed from V and 1 base from J, the gap between germline ends came to 15 bases. This CDR3 is built from 15 residues. CDR1 is MDHEN and CDR2 is SYDVKM in the germline V gene. CDR3 DNA: TGTGCCAGCAGCCAAGGGTACAGGGTCCAAGAGACCCAGTACTTC. It codes for CASSQGYRVQETQYF.

The V call is TRBV28, the J call TRBJ2-1; no reliable D call. Germline V gene sequence: CDR1 MDHEN, CDR2 SYDVKM. This CDR3 spans 16 amino acids. V was cut by 6 bases and J by 3 bases, with 18 bases left in between. CDR3: CASSPSGLKLYNEQFF. CDR3 in DNA: TGTGCCAGCAGCCCCTCCGGGCTGAAGCTCTACAATGAGCAGTTCTTC.

This clone was counted ten times or more. The chain uses TRBV11-3 and TRBJ1-2; 10 bases map to TRBD1. The CDR3 contains 14 residues. V lost 3 bases, J lost 8 bases, and 6 bases stayed unmatched. Germline V gene data show CDR1 as SGHNT and CDR2 as YENEEA. This CDR3 is CASSFQGTGDGYTF. In nucleotides, the CDR3 is TGTGCCAGCAGCTTTCAAGGGACAGGGGACGGCTACACCTTC.

This clone has a count of ten or more. The rearrangement uses TRBV13 and TRBJ1-2; TRBD1 matches 8 bases. Per the germline V gene, CDR1 is PRHDT and CDR2 is FYEKMQ (reference sequence). The CDR3 runs 15 residues. The V and J ends lost 0 bases and 3 bases, in that order; junction bases with no gene match: 3. Here the CDR3 DNA reads TGTGCCAGCAGCTTAGGGTCAGGGGGCGACTATGGCTACACCTTC. This gives the protein CASSLGSGGDYGYTF.

The chain joins TRBV14 to TRBJ2-3; 8 bases map to TRBD2. V lost 1 base, J lost 5 bases, and 2 bases stayed unmatched. This CDR3 contains 14 residues. Germline CDR1 SGHDN, CDR2 FVKESK. The CDR3 region is CASSQALAGDTQYF. Here the CDR3 DNA reads TGTGCCAGCAGCCAAGCTCTAGCGGGAGATACGCAGTATTTT.

V is TRBV27 and J is TRBJ2-5, with 11 bases identical to TRBD2. Trimming at V came to 6 bases and at J to 4 bases, leaving 16 bases not matched to a gene. Germline CDR1 MNHEY, CDR2 SMNVEV (reference sequence). The CDR3 sequence is 18 residues long. The DNA for the CDR3 is TGTGCCAGCAGAACTTTAACTAGCGGGGGAAAACGAGGAGAGACCCAGTACTTC. This translates into CASRTLTSGGKRGETQYF.

The chain combines TRBV5-1 with TRBJ1-1; the D gene is possibly TRBD1 (5 bases). Trimming pared 2 bases from V and 0 bases from J, leaving 8 bases between. This CDR3 has 14 residues. Germline V gives CDR1 SGHRS, CDR2 YFSETQ. The CDR3, as DNA: TGCGCCAGCAGCTTCGAGGGGCTGAACACTGAAGCTTTCTTT. Amino acid sequence: CASSFEGLNTEAFF.

This clone was counted a few times. This chain links TRBV11-3 with TRBJ2-7; 9 bases line up with TRBD2. This CDR3 comprises 15 residues. Germline V lookup: CDR1 SGHNT, CDR2 YENEEA. V lost 5 bases to trimming and J lost 5 bases; unmatched junction nucleotides: 10. DNA of the CDR3: TGTGCCAGCAGCCGCCTGCAGCGGGAGGATGACGAGCAGTACTTC. It translates to CASSRLQREDDEQYF.

This sequence joins TRBV28 and TRBJ2-7; D perhaps matches TRBD2 (6 bases). Trimming pared 2 bases from V and 3 bases from J, leaving 11 bases between. The CDR3 length is 14 residues. The germline CDR1 and CDR2 sequences are MDHEN and SYDVKM. Written as DNA, the CDR3 is TGTGCCAGCAGTTTAGGAGGGGCCCTCTACGAGCAGTACTTC. This encodes CASSLGGALYEQYF.

In this sample, this clone turned up a few times. The genes are TRBV9 and TRBJ2-3; TRBD2 aligns across 9 bases. This CDR3 spans 15 amino acids. Unmatched junction bases numbered 3, after V lost 2 bases and J lost 2 bases. Germline values: CDR1 SGDLS, CDR2 YYNGEE. The CDR3 bases are TGTGCCAGCAGCGTTCGACTAGCGGACACAGATACGCAGTATTTT. Protein sequence: CASSVRLADTDTQYF.

The chain links TRBV29-1 to TRBJ2-7; D gene ambiguous. There are 14 residues in the CDR3. Germline CDR1 reads SQVTM; CDR2 reads ANQGSEA. V dropped 6 bases and J dropped 1 base, with 16 bases sitting between them. The CDR3 DNA reads TGCAGCGTAGCCGACACCTGGGGTTCCTACGAGCAGTACTTC. Translated, it gives CSVADTWGSYEQYF.

In this sample, this clone turned up a few times. The chain recombines TRBV6-8 with TRBJ2-5; possibly TRBD2 for D (7 bases). The V end lost 7 bases, the J end lost 6 bases, and 27 bases lay between the germline ends. The CDR3 length is 17 residues. Germline V gene lookup returns CDR1 MNHGY and CDR2 SAAAGT. CDR3 DNA sequence: TGTGCCAGCAATCTCGGACTAGGGGGAACCGGGTGGCAGACCCAGTACTTC. Translated, it gives CASNLGLGGTGWQTQYF.

The genes are TRBV11-3 and TRBJ1-4; D uncertain. V was shortened by 5 bases and J by 7 bases, with 17 bases between the two germline ends. Germline loops: CDR1 SGHNT, CDR2 YENEEA. The CDR3 covers 15 residues. For the CDR3, the DNA is TGTGCCAGCAGCCCAACGCCAGGTTTACTTGAAAAACTGTTTTTT. Residues: CASSPTPGLLEKLFF.

Judged by abundance, this clone is medium-sized. The rearrangement links TRBV11-3 to TRBJ2-7; 9 bases are a match to TRBD1. The V gene's germline CDR1 is SGHNT and CDR2 YENEEA. J gave up 5 bases and V 3 bases, and 8 bases lay outside the gene matches. This CDR3 has 15 amino acids. This chain's CDR3 is CASSFSTGGRHEQYF. As DNA, the CDR3 is TGTGCCAGCAGCTTCTCGACAGGGGGAAGGCACGAGCAGTACTTC.

This clone was counted a few times. The chain has TRBV11-3 and TRBJ2-1; 10 bases agree with TRBD2. With 3 bases clipped from V and 4 bases from J, the junction kept 3 bases outside the gene matches. Germline V gives CDR1 SGHNT, CDR2 YENEEA. This CDR3 contains 15 residues. CDR3 nucleotides: TGTGCCAGCAGCTTGTGGACTAGCGGTTACAATGAGCAGTTCTTC. It is translated as CASSLWTSGYNEQFF.

The gene calls are TRBV9 and TRBJ2-2; 7 bases are a match to TRBD1. The germline V gene encodes CDR1 SGDLS and CDR2 YYNGEE. The CDR3 is 15 residues long. The ends lost 4 bases at V and 9 bases at J; junction bases unmatched: 12. The CDR3 is CASSLGQEVFRELFF. DNA of the CDR3: TGTGCCAGCAGCCTAGGACAGGAAGTATTCCGGGAGCTGTTTTTT.

The rearrangement joins TRBV15 to TRBJ2-4; 9 positions agree with TRBD1. The germline V gene encodes CDR1 LNHNV and CDR2 YYDKDF (reference sequence). The CDR3 has 17 residues. The V and J ends lost 1 base and 1 base, in that order; junction bases with no gene match: 5. Here the CDR3 reads CATSRVRTGAAKNIQYF. The CDR3 nucleotides read TGTGCCACCAGCAGAGTTAGGACAGGGGCGGCCAAAAACATTCAGTACTTC.